The source of this T cell receptor beta chain is a study of blood T cell repertoires in COVID-19. Overall study: Acute and convalescent COVID-19 samples came from the United States, Italy and Spain. PBMCs, B-cell-depleted T cells, or T cells provided the cDNA or gDNA that made up the material.

Original handling: Quantification of nucleated cells was approximated via reference gene primer amplification. Generated by immunoSEQ multiplex PCR, the TCRdb table keeps only in-frame clones and is missing some. That table is the source of V, J and clone size, and D and trimming were worked out from the DNA. This table has about 100,000 clones, roughly 88% appearing once. Trimming left V 5 bases short and J 7 bases short, with 11 bases between. From germline, CDR1 is MDHEN and CDR2 SYDVKM. The CDR3 is made up of 12 amino acids. The TCR was taken from a man aged 50-60 years with active or convalescent COVID-19. Sequencing was carried out using peripheral blood. The V call is TRBV28, the J call TRBJ1-1; D gene uncertain. CDR3 nucleotides: TGTGCCAGCAGTCACCAGGTCCGTGAAGCTTTCTTT. Translation: CASSHQVREAFF.